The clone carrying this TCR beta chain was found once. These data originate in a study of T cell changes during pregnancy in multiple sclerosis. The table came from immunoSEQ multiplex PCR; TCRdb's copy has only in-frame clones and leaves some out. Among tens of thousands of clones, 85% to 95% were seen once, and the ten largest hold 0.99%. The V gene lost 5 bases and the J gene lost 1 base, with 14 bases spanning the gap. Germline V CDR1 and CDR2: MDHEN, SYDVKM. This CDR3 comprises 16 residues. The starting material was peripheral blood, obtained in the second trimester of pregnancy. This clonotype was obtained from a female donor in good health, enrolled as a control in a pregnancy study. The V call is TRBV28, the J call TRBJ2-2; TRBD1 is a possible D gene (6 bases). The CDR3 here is CASSPGTLRNTGELFF. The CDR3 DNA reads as TGTGCCAGCAGTCCCGGGACATTAAGGAACACCGGGGAGCTGTTTTTT.